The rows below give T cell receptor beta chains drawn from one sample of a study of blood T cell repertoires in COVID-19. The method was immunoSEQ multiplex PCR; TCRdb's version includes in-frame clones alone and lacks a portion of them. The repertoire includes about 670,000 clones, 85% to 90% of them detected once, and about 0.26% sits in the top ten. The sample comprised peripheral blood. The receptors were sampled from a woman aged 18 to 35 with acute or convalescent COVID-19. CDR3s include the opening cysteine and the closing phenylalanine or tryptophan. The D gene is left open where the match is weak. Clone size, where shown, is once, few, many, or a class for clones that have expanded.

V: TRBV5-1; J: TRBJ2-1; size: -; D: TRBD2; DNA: TGCGCCAGCAGCTTGATAGGCCCTAGCGGGGGCCCTTACTCACACAATGAGCAGTTCTTC; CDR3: CASSLIGPSGGPYSHNEQFF
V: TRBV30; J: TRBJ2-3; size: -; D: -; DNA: TGTGCCTGGACTCTCCCAGCAGATACGCAGTATTTT; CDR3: CAWTLPADTQYF
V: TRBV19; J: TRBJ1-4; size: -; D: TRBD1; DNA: TGTGCCAGTAGTCTGGGGACAGGTGGTTTTTTGAAACTGTTTTTT; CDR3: CASSLGTGGFLKLFF
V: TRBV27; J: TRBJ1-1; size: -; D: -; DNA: TGTGCCAGCAGTGATCGGACTGAAGCTTTCTTT; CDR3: CASSDRTEAFF
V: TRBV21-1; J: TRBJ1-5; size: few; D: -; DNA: TGTGCCAACGCCACGATCGGGAGGCCAGGGGGCTCATCGGAAAGCAATCAGCCCCAGCATTTT; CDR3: CANATIGRPGGSSESNQPQHF
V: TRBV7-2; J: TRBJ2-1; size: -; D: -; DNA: TGTGCCAGCAGCTTAGGGACTACCGCCGGGGAGCAGTTCTTC; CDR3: CASSLGTTAGEQFF
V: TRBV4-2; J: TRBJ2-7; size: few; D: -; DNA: TGTGCCAGCAGCCCAGGGTATGCCTCGACCTACGAGCAGTACTTC; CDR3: CASSPGYASTYEQYF
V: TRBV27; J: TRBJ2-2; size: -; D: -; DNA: TGTGCCAGCAGTTTATCTCGCGAGAATATCGGGGAGCTGTTTTTT; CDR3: CASSLSRENIGELFF
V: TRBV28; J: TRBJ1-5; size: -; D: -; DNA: TGTGCCAGCAGTTTACGGGGGGATCAGCCCCAGCATTTT; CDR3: CASSLRGDQPQHF
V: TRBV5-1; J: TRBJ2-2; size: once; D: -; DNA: TGCGCCAGCAGCTTGATTAGCGGGACAGACACCGGGGAGCTGTTTTTT; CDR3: CASSLISGTDTGELFF
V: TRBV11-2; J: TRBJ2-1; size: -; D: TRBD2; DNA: TGTGCCAGCTTGAGGACTAGCGGGGTGTTGAGCTCCTACAATGAGCAGTTCTTC; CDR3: CASLRTSGVLSSYNEQFF
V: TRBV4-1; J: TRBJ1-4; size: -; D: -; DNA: TGCGCCAGCAGCCAAGAGCGTGGAAAACTGTTTTTT; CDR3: CASSQERGKLFF
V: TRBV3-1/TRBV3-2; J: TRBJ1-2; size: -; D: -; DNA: TGTGCCAGCAGCCCCGGGTTACCCTATGGCTACACCTTC; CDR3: CASSPGLPYGYTF